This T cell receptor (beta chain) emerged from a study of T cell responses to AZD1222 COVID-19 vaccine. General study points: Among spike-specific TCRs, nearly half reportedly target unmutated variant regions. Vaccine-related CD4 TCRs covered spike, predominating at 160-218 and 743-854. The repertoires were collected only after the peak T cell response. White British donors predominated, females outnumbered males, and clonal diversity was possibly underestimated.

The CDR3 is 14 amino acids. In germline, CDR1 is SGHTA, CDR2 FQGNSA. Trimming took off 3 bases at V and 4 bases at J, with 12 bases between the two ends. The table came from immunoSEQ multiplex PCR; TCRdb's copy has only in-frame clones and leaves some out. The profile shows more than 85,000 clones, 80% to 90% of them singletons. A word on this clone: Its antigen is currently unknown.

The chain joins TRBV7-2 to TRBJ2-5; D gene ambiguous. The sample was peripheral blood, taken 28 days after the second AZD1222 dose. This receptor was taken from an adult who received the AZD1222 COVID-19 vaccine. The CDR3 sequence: CASSFGGTPETQYF. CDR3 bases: TGTGCCAGCAGCTTCGGCGGTACCCCAGAGACCCAGTACTTC.